Listed below are T cell receptor beta chains from one sample, sequenced in a study of T cells expressing NK-cell markers. TCRdb reanalyzed the 5' RACE reads, giving one entry per CDR3 protein sequence and no DNA. This sample's table reports 150,000 or so distinct CDR3 sequences. Specimen: blood T cells: a sorted CD56 or NKG2C T cell subset, CD4+ or CD8+ T cells, or bulk PBMC T cells (not recorded which). All receptors come from a woman between 18 and 69 years old in good health. Both conserved end residues are part of each CDR3. Each record gives: J gene, V gene, CDR3 protein.

TRBJ2-1	TRBV20-1	CSATGSGGYNEQFF
TRBJ2-3	TRBV27	CASRGLAAATDTQYF
TRBJ2-7	TRBV20-1	CSADGPGQVGYEQYF
TRBJ1-2	TRBV6-5	CASSRAGYGYTF
TRBJ2-5	TRBV5-1	CASSVQGVLQETQYF
TRBJ2-1	TRBV6-6	CASSQRGGDEQFF
TRBJ2-2	TRBV2	CASSELSTGELFF
TRBJ2-3	TRBV3-1	CASSQALADTDTQYF
TRBJ1-1	TRBV3-1	CASSHAGTGNVEAFF
TRBJ2-7	TRBV27	CASSLVGRGSYEQYF
TRBJ2-3	TRBV2	CASRFTDTQYF
TRBJ2-7	TRBV14	CASSQEYNYEQYF